This record looks at one TCR beta chain sequence and its context. Antigen: not known. The data stem from a study of cytomegalovirus exposure and HLA in healthy donors. Study background: The early release's HLA-typed donors yielded tens of millions of unique TCRs.

The CDR3 extends over 14 amino acids. Between the trimmed V and J ends, which lost 7 bases and 7 bases, there was a span of 17 bases. The V gene's germline CDR1 is LGHNT and CDR2 FRNRAP. Study findings and constraints: Association of a missense DCLRE1C variant with TCR beta V- and J-gene trimming was reported in a later analysis.

The study ran its PCR with 60 Vbeta and 13 Jbeta primers. Produced via immunoSEQ multiplex PCR; TCRdb's table is partial and in-frame only. This sample has some 180,000 clones, with about 9.4% found just once. V is TRBV12-5 and J is TRBJ1-5, with D possibly matching TRBD1 (5 bases). Material for sequencing was PBMCs. This sequence was found in a woman younger than 45 in good health and CMV-seropositive. The CDR3 region has the DNA TGTGCTAGTGCCCTTACAACGCACAGGCAGCCCCAGCATTTT. Translated, it gives CASALTTHRQPQHF.